The 5 T cell receptor beta chains given below trace back to one sample, sequenced in a study of blood T cell repertoires in COVID-19. Profiling relied on immunoSEQ multiplex PCR, and the TCRdb table lists in-frame clones only, not all of them. The data hold over 350,000 clones, with about 89% observed a single time. The specimen was peripheral blood. All receptors come from a woman younger than 45 with acute or convalescent COVID-19.

The chain recombines TRBV5-4 with TRBJ2-7; D perhaps matches TRBD1 (6 bases). Germline V gene sequence: CDR1 SGHNT, CDR2 YYREEE (reference sequence). This CDR3 is 14 amino acids long. V was trimmed by 2 bases and J by 2 bases, leaving 11 bases between them. CDR3 sequence (DNA): TGTGCCAGCAGCTTAAAGACAGGACCCTACGAGCAGTACTTC. It codes for CASSLKTGPYEQYF.

This clone was recorded only once. The V and J genes are TRBV3-1 (or the pseudogene TRBV3-2) and TRBJ1-1; tentative D call: TRBD1 (5 bases). The CDR3 totals 15 residues. Germline V lookup: CDR1 LGHDT, CDR2 YNNKEL (reference sequence). Deletions cut 0 bases from V and 3 bases from J, with 11 bases between. The CDR3 spells CASSQDHGGYTEAFF. The DNA for the CDR3 is TGTGCCAGCAGCCAAGATCACGGGGGGTACACTGAAGCTTTCTTT.

This clone showed up just once. The chain links TRBV13 to TRBJ2-1; a possible D gene is TRBD1 (5 bases). Germline V CDR1 and CDR2: PRHDT, FYEKMQ (reference sequence). With 5 bases removed from V and 12 bases from J, the gap between germline ends came to 17 bases. This CDR3 has 13 amino acids. Here the CDR3 reads CASSDRFLGRQFF. The CDR3 nucleotides are TGTGCCAGCAGCGACAGATTTCTGGGGCGGCAGTTCTTC.

The chain carries TRBV29-1 and TRBJ2-7; the D is unclear. The CDR3 consists of 13 residues. The V gene lost 4 bases and the J gene lost 0 bases, with 10 bases spanning the gap. From germline, CDR1 is SQVTM and CDR2 ANQGSEA. The CDR3 DNA follows: TGCAGCGTTGTGTCTTCGAGCTCCTACGAGCAGTACTTC. Translation gives CSVVSSSSYEQYF.

The chain recombines TRBV15 with TRBJ1-1; D perhaps matches TRBD1 (5 bases). The CDR3 sequence is 13 residues long. V was shortened by 2 bases and J by 7 bases, with 11 bases between the two germline ends. Germline V CDR1 and CDR2: LNHNV, YYDKDF (reference sequence). The CDR3 region is CATSRRTDSEAFF. CDR3 bases: TGTGCCACCAGCAGACGAACTGACAGTGAAGCTTTCTTT. Drawing the rest from reference TRBV15 and TRBJ1-1, the complete variable domain is DAMVIQNPRYQVTQFGKPVTLSCSQTLNHNVMYWYQQKSSQAPKLLFHYYDKDFNNEADTPDNFQSRRPNTSFCFLDIRSPGLGDTAMYLCATSRRTDSEAFFGQGTRLTVV.